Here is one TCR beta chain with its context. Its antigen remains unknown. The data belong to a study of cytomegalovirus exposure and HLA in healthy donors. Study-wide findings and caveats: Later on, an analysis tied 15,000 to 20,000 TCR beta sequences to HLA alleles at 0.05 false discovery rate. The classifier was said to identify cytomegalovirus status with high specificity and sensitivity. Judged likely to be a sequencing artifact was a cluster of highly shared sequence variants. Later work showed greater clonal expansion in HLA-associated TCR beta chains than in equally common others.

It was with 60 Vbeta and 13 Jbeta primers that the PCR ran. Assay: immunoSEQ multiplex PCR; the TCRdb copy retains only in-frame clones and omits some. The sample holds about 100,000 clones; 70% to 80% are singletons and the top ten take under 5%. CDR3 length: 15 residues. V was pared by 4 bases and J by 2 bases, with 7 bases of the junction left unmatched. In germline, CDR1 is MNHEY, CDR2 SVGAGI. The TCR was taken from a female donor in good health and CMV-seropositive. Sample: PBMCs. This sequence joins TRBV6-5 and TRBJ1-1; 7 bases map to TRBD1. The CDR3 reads CASSSNDRANTEAFF. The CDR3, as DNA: TGTGCCAGCAGTTCCAATGACAGGGCAAACACTGAAGCTTTCTTT.